The 30 T cell receptor beta chains below were found in one sample sequenced in a study of blood T cell repertoires in COVID-19. TCRdb's copy holds only in-frame clones and misses some; the assay was immunoSEQ multiplex PCR. This sample has more than 85,000 clones, with approximately 83% found just once. The material sequenced was PBMCs or T cells enriched from blood (not recorded which). The receptors shown here come from a woman in her forties or fifties who had recovered from COVID-19.

The chain uses TRBV18 and TRBJ2-7; TRBD2 matches 8 bases. The CDR3 has 19 residues. V was pared by 6 bases and J by 0 bases, with 19 bases of the junction left unmatched. Looked up from germline, CDR1 is KGHSH and CDR2 is LQKENI. The CDR3 DNA reads TGTGCCAGCTCCCCGGGGTTAACTAGCGGCCCGGAATCCTCCTACGAGCAGTACTTC. Its translation is CASSPGLTSGPESSYEQYF.

The chain recombines TRBV11-2 with TRBJ2-7; possibly TRBD2 for D (5 bases). The CDR3 runs to 16 residues. Germline CDR1 and CDR2: SGHAT and FQNNGV. V was shortened by 3 bases and J by 2 bases, with 17 bases between the two germline ends. The CDR3 bases are TGTGCCAGCAGCTTGTATATCAACCTCGGGACCTACGAGCAGTACTTC. Amino acid sequence: CASSLYINLGTYEQYF.

This clone has a single count. This rearrangement joins TRBV7-9 to TRBJ2-1; 7 bases align to TRBD1. V dropped 3 bases and J dropped 8; count of bases not matched to a gene: 4. From germline, CDR1 is SEHNR and CDR2 FQNEAQ (reference sequence). The CDR3 totals 13 residues. CDR3 in DNA: TGTGCCAGCAGCTTCACCCAGGGGGATGAGCAGTTCTTC. Its translation is CASSFTQGDEQFF.

The sample holds one count of this clone. V usage is TRBV18 and J usage is TRBJ2-1; 8 bases are a match to TRBD1. With 3 bases clipped from V and 5 bases from J, the junction kept 6 bases outside the gene matches. Germline-derived CDR1 and CDR2 are KGHSH and LQKENI. The CDR3 runs 15 residues. CDR3 loop: CASSPRQGLDNEQFF. CDR3 coding DNA: TGTGCCAGCTCACCGCGACAGGGGTTGGACAATGAGCAGTTCTTC.

The rearrangement links TRBV9 to TRBJ2-2, with TRBD2 identical over 11 bases. The germline V gene encodes CDR1 SGDLS and CDR2 YYNGEE. The CDR3 spans 18 residues. The ends lost 1 base at V and 1 base at J; junction bases unmatched: 6. CDR3 sequence (DNA): TGTGCCAGCAGCGTAAAGCTAGCGGGAGGTATGAACACCGGGGAGCTGTTTTTT. This sequence encodes CASSVKLAGGMNTGELFF.

V usage is TRBV5-4 and J usage is TRBJ1-1; no reliable D call. The CDR3 spans 13 residues. Between the trimmed V and J ends, which lost 0 bases and 3 bases, there was a span of 6 bases. Germline V gives CDR1 SGHNT, CDR2 YYREEE (reference sequence). As DNA, the CDR3 is TGTGCCAGCAGCTTGGAAGAGGACACTGAAGCTTTCTTT. Its translation is CASSLEEDTEAFF.

The chain is built from TRBV30 and TRBJ1-1; 7 bases match TRBD1. In germline, CDR1 is GTSNPN, CDR2 SVGIG (reference sequence). Trimming removed 7 bases from V and 5 bases from J; junction bases left unmatched: 4. The CDR3 consists of 11 residues. The CDR3 is CAFDRVTEAFF. The DNA of the CDR3 is TGTGCCTTCGACAGGGTTACTGAAGCTTTCTTT.

This chain links TRBV29-1 with TRBJ2-3, with D tentatively TRBD1 (5 bases). V lost 8 bases to trimming and J lost 0 bases, with 15 bases between them. The CDR3 consists of 14 residues. The germline gives CDR1 SQVTM, CDR2 ANQGSEA. CDR3 bases: TGCAGCTTTCAAAGCAGGGCGAGCACAGATACGCAGTATTTT. It yields the protein CSFQSRASTDTQYF.

The chain has TRBV4-1 and TRBJ2-2; tentatively, D is TRBD2 (6 bases). The CDR3 spans 16 residues. CDR1 and CDR2 from the germline V gene are MGHRA and YSYEKL. Between the trimmed V and J ends, which lost 1 base and 2 bases, there was a span of 11 bases. For the CDR3, the DNA is TGCGCCAGCAGCCAAGGGCGTAGCGGAAACACCGGGGAGCTGTTTTTT. This sequence encodes CASSQGRSGNTGELFF.

This clone occurred a few times. The chain combines TRBV19 with TRBJ1-5; TRBD1 might be the D (5 bases). Trimming shortened V by 3 bases and J by 5 bases, and 17 bases separated the two germline ends. The germline CDR1 and CDR2 sequences are LNHDA and SQIVND (reference sequence). This CDR3 region has 16 residues. CDR3 bases: TGTGCCAGTAGTATTTTTGGAGGGGACCGATATCAGCCCCAGCATTTT. This codes for CASSIFGGDRYQPQHF.

The V call is TRBV30, the J call TRBJ1-1, with 7 bases that match TRBD1. This CDR3 is 17 amino acids long. The V and J ends lost 1 base and 7 bases, in that order; junction bases with no gene match: 18. Germline V gene sequence: CDR1 GTSNPN, CDR2 SVGIG (reference sequence). The CDR3 loop reads CAWSGTASYNRGGEAFF. The DNA for the CDR3 is TGTGCCTGGAGTGGTACGGCTTCCTACAACAGGGGAGGTGAAGCTTTCTTT.

V and J are TRBV6-5 and TRBJ2-1; 8 bases fit TRBD2. Losses at the gene ends were 2 bases for V and 8 bases for J; bases not matched to a gene: 2. The length of the CDR3 is 13 residues. The germline CDR1 and CDR2 sequences are MNHEY and SVGAGI. In nucleotides, the CDR3 is TGTGCCAGCAGTTACGCGGGGGGCGATGAGCAGTTCTTC. Encoded protein: CASSYAGGDEQFF.

The chain uses TRBV30 and TRBJ2-3, with TRBD2 identical over 8 bases. With 4 bases clipped from V and 5 bases from J, the junction kept 8 bases outside the gene matches. CDR3 size: 14 residues. CDR1 GTSNPN and CDR2 SVGIG come from the germline V gene (reference sequence). The CDR3 nucleotides read TGTGCCTGGACCAACGGGAGGGATGGAGATACGCAGTATTTT. Its translation: CAWTNGRDGDTQYF.

This clone was recorded a few times. The chain links TRBV28 to TRBJ1-4, with 7 bases that match TRBD1. This CDR3 spans 15 amino acids. Germline values: CDR1 MDHEN, CDR2 SYDVKM. The J segment lost 7 bases and the V segment lost 4 bases, leaving 9 bases of the junction unmatched. CDR3 loop: CASSSTGSAPEKLFF. In nucleotides, the CDR3 is TGTGCCAGCAGTTCGACAGGGTCAGCCCCTGAAAAACTGTTTTTT.

This chain uses TRBV5-1 with TRBJ1-1; 10 bases fit TRBD1. Germline-derived CDR1 and CDR2 are SGHRS and YFSETQ. CDR3 length: 15 residues. The V segment lost 4 bases and the J segment 7 bases; nucleotides outside the gene matches: 10. This CDR3 reads CASSLEPGQGYEAFF. The CDR3 DNA reads TGCGCCAGCAGCCTCGAACCGGGACAGGGGTATGAAGCTTTCTTT.

The V call is TRBV15, the J call TRBJ2-7, with D possibly being TRBD1 (5 bases). Germline V gene lookup returns CDR1 LNHNV and CDR2 YYDKDF (reference sequence). This CDR3 contains 15 residues. Trimming took off 0 bases at V and 2 bases at J, with 11 bases between the two ends. Here the CDR3 reads CATSRDTGGAYEQYF. In DNA form, the CDR3 reads TGTGCCACCAGCAGAGACACAGGTGGAGCCTACGAGCAGTACTTC.

The chain has TRBV5-1 and TRBJ2-5; 10 bases align to TRBD1. The germline CDR1 and CDR2 sequences are SGHRS and YFSETQ. The ends lost 3 bases at V and 1 base at J; junction bases unmatched: 3. The CDR3 consists of 15 residues. The CDR3 here is CASSSGTGVQETQYF. Here the CDR3 DNA reads TGCGCCAGCAGCTCCGGGACAGGGGTCCAAGAGACCCAGTACTTC.

This chain connects TRBV5-1 to TRBJ2-5; 12 bases are shared with TRBD2. V lost 3 bases, J lost 2 bases, and 26 bases stayed unmatched. Germline V CDR1 and CDR2: SGHRS, YFSETQ. The CDR3 length is 23 residues. The CDR3 region is CASSYYPPGLAGGFGRMQETQYF. DNA of the CDR3: TGCGCCAGCAGCTATTACCCTCCGGGACTAGCGGGTGGGTTCGGTCGAATGCAAGAGACCCAGTACTTC.

The chain employs TRBV30 and TRBJ1-1; 7 positions match TRBD1. V lost 7 bases, J lost 4 bases, and 9 bases stayed unmatched. Germline-derived CDR1 and CDR2 are GTSNPN and SVGIG (reference sequence). The CDR3 loop spans 13 amino acids. The CDR3 bases are TGTGCCTCTTCGACAGGGAAGGTCACTGAAGCTTTCTTT. This sequence encodes CASSTGKVTEAFF.

The chain recombines TRBV6-5 with TRBJ2-3; D is possibly TRBD1 (5 bases). The CDR3 totals 13 residues. Germline assignment: CDR1 MNHEY and CDR2 SVGAGI. V was trimmed by 6 bases and J by 1 base, leaving 8 bases between them. CDR3 sequence: CASSPRGTDTQYF. The DNA for the CDR3 is TGTGCCAGCAGCCCCAGGGGCACAGATACGCAGTATTTT.

The V call is TRBV11-1, the J call TRBJ2-5; TRBD1 matches 8 bases. The V gene end was trimmed by 1 base and the J gene end by 5 bases; junction bases not matched to a gene: 3. This CDR3 is built from 14 residues. Germline-derived CDR1 and CDR2 are SGHAT and FQDESV (reference sequence). CDR3 sequence reads: CASSLGQGQETQYF. CDR3 DNA: TGTGCCAGCAGCTTAGGACAGGGGCAGGAGACCCAGTACTTC.

The sample holds one count of this clone. The chain's CDR3 is CASSLDLTGGGELFF. The CDR3 DNA is TGTGCCAGCAGCTTAGATCTGACAGGGGGCGGGGAGCTGTTTTTT. The genes are TRBV11-2 and TRBJ2-2; 9 nucleotides align to TRBD1. This CDR3 is 15 amino acids long. CDR1 is SGHAT, CDR2 FQNNGV, per germline. The J segment lost 7 bases and the V segment lost 0 bases, leaving 3 bases of the junction unmatched.

V is TRBV6-5 and J is TRBJ2-7; 8 nucleotides line up with TRBD1. The CDR3 consists of 13 residues. The junction had 10 bases not matched to a gene; V was cut back by 6 bases and J by 9 bases. Germline V CDR1 and CDR2: MNHEY, SVGAGI. CDR3 sequence reads: CASSRGQGKGQYF. CDR3 in DNA: TGTGCCAGCAGCAGAGGACAGGGTAAGGGGCAGTACTTC.

The J gene is TRBJ1-5, the V gene TRBV19; TRBD1 is a possible D gene (6 bases). There are 14 residues in the CDR3. Trimming cost V 1 base and J 6 bases, with 10 bases left between them. From germline, CDR1 is LNHDA and CDR2 SQIVND (reference sequence). The CDR3 sequence is CASSIVQGGQPQHF. In DNA form, the CDR3 reads TGTGCCAGTAGTATAGTACAGGGTGGTCAGCCCCAGCATTTT.

The rearrangement uses TRBV25-1 and TRBJ2-7, with D perhaps matching TRBD1 (5 bases). Germline lookup yields CDR1 MGHDK and CDR2 SYGVNS. The CDR3 runs to 11 residues. Trimming shortened V by 5 bases and J by 6 bases, and 8 bases separated the two germline ends. CDR3 bases: TGTGCCAGCAGTCAGGGAAGCGAGCAGTACTTC. Protein sequence: CASSQGSEQYF.

Here the CDR3 DNA reads TGTGCCAGTAGTATCGGGACAGCAAATAATTCACCCCTCCACTTT. Amino acids: CASSIGTANNSPLHF. This chain uses TRBV19 with TRBJ1-6, with 7 bases identical to TRBD1. There are 15 residues in the CDR3. The V gene end was trimmed by 3 bases and the J gene end by 5 bases; junction bases not matched to a gene: 4. Germline CDR1 LNHDA, CDR2 SQIVND (reference sequence).

This clone was seen only a few times. The chain recombines TRBV4-2 with TRBJ1-3; 9 nucleotides align to TRBD1. The CDR3 runs to 15 residues. J was trimmed by 0 bases and V by 6 bases; bases with no gene match: 3. CDR1 is LGHNA, CDR2 YNFKEQ, per germline. The CDR3 here is CASRRQGVSGNTIYF. The DNA for the CDR3 is TGTGCCAGCAGGAGACAGGGGGTCTCTGGAAACACCATATATTTT.

The chain uses TRBV18 and TRBJ1-4; D is possibly TRBD1 (5 bases). There are 14 residues in the CDR3. The V gene's germline CDR1 is KGHSH and CDR2 LQKENI. Trimming stripped 2 bases from V and 7 bases from J, with 11 bases between. Here the CDR3 DNA reads TGTGCCAGCTCACCAGCGCCAGGGATTGAAAAACTGTTTTTT. Translated: CASSPAPGIEKLFF.

This clone has just a few counts. The chain is built from TRBV3-1 (or the pseudogene TRBV3-2) and TRBJ1-1; D is unclear. The germline gives CDR1 LGHDT, CDR2 YNNKEL (reference sequence). This CDR3 comprises 13 residues. V was trimmed by 2 bases and J by 4 bases, leaving 8 bases between them. CDR3 in amino acids: CASSQLYGTEAFF. In DNA, the CDR3 is TGTGCCAGCAGCCAACTATACGGCACTGAAGCTTTCTTT.

This rearrangement joins TRBV24-1 to TRBJ2-7, with 10 bases aligning to TRBD1. J was trimmed by 4 bases and V by 2 bases; bases with no gene match: 10. CDR1 is KGHDR, CDR2 SFDVKD, per germline. The CDR3 runs 17 residues. CDR3 bases: TGTGCCACCAGTGATTCATCCCCGGGACAGGGGTTTTACGAGCAGTACTTC. This codes for CATSDSSPGQGFYEQYF.